Listed below are T cell receptor beta chains from one sample, sequenced in a study of liver allograft versus peripheral blood T cells. TCRdb analysed the reads with MiXCR anew, one entry per CDR3 protein. The data contain approximately 8,100 distinct CDR3 sequences, around a sixth of them singletons. The receptors come from a human patient who had a liver transplant. A subset of T cells may come from the graft donor. The CDR3 runs from the conserved cysteine through the conserved F or W. Each record gives: J gene, D gene, clone size, V gene, CDR3 length, CDR3 protein, CDR3 DNA. D genes are given only for firm matches. Some rows mark clone size as missing; the rest say once, few, many or name a class of expanded clone.

j_call: TRBJ2-7
d_call: TRBD2
clone_size: many
v_call: TRBV28
cdr3_length: 15
cdr3_aa: CASSPLAGGPHEQYF
cdr3_nt: TGTGCCAGCAGCCCACTAGCGGGAGGGCCCCACGAGCAGTACTTC

j_call: TRBJ2-3
d_call: -
clone_size: -
v_call: TRBV20-1
cdr3_length: 12
cdr3_aa: CSASGVEDTQYF
cdr3_nt: TGCAGTGCTAGCGGGGTGGAAGATACGCAGTATTTT

j_call: TRBJ1-2
d_call: -
clone_size: many
v_call: TRBV7-9
cdr3_length: 13
cdr3_aa: CASSKQSNYGYTF
cdr3_nt: TGTGCCAGCAGCAAGCAGTCTAACTATGGCTACACCTTC

j_call: TRBJ2-3
d_call: -
clone_size: many
v_call: TRBV7-9
cdr3_length: 12
cdr3_aa: CASGSGPDTQYF
cdr3_nt: TGTGCCAGCGGTAGTGGCCCAGATACGCAGTATTTT

j_call: TRBJ1-4
d_call: -
clone_size: many
v_call: TRBV6-5
cdr3_length: 18
cdr3_aa: CASSYSSPYSKLNEKLFF
cdr3_nt: TGTGCCAGCAGTTACTCGTCTCCCTACTCTAAATTAAATGAAAAACTGTTTTTT

j_call: TRBJ1-1
d_call: -
clone_size: -
v_call: TRBV7-9
cdr3_length: 13
cdr3_aa: CASTAQGNTEAFF
cdr3_nt: TGTGCCAGCACAGCTCAGGGGAACACTGAAGCTTTCTTT

j_call: TRBJ2-4
d_call: -
clone_size: -
v_call: TRBV20-1
cdr3_length: 16
cdr3_aa: CSARELRDWAKNIQYF
cdr3_nt: TGCAGTGCTAGAGAATTGAGGGACTGGGCCAAAAACATTCAGTACTTC

j_call: TRBJ2-7
d_call: -
clone_size: -
v_call: TRBV20-1
cdr3_length: 12
cdr3_aa: CSASSRIYEQYF
cdr3_nt: TGCAGTGCTAGTTCCAGGATATACGAGCAGTACTTC

j_call: TRBJ1-4
d_call: -
clone_size: medium-sized
v_call: TRBV27
cdr3_length: 13
cdr3_aa: CASGIEGGEKLFF
cdr3_nt: TGTGCCAGCGGAATCGAGGGTGGTGAAAAACTGTTTTTT

j_call: TRBJ1-1
d_call: -
clone_size: medium-sized
v_call: TRBV28
cdr3_length: 12
cdr3_aa: CASSRVNTEAFF
cdr3_nt: TGTGCCAGCTCTAGGGTGAACACTGAAGCTTTCTTT

j_call: TRBJ1-6
d_call: -
clone_size: many
v_call: TRBV9
cdr3_length: 15
cdr3_aa: CASSAEDPWVSPLHF
cdr3_nt: TGTGCCAGCAGCGCGGAGGACCCGTGGGTTTCACCCCTCCACTTT

j_call: TRBJ2-1
d_call: TRBD2
clone_size: medium-sized
v_call: TRBV7-2
cdr3_length: 16
cdr3_aa: CASSSFWSPGGNEQFF
cdr3_nt: TGTGCCAGCAGTAGTTTTTGGAGCCCGGGGGGTAATGAGCAGTTCTTC

j_call: TRBJ2-3
d_call: -
clone_size: -
v_call: TRBV28
cdr3_length: 15
cdr3_aa: CASSLPEGGTDTQYF
cdr3_nt: TGTGCCAGCAGTTTACCGGAGGGAGGTACAGATACGCAGTATTTT

j_call: TRBJ1-6
d_call: -
clone_size: medium-sized
v_call: TRBV27
cdr3_length: 12
cdr3_aa: CASSLWGSPLHF
cdr3_nt: TGTGCCAGCAGTTTATGGGGGTCACCCCTCCACTTT

j_call: TRBJ1-5
d_call: -
clone_size: medium-sized
v_call: TRBV24-1
cdr3_length: 14
cdr3_aa: CATSVSGSLQPQHF
cdr3_nt: TGTGCCACCAGTGTGTCAGGCAGTCTGCAGCCCCAGCATTTT

j_call: TRBJ2-5
d_call: TRBD1
clone_size: medium-sized
v_call: TRBV27
cdr3_length: 15
cdr3_aa: CASSPGTGVQETQYF
cdr3_nt: TGTGCCAGCAGCCCCGGGACAGGGGTGCAAGAGACCCAGTACTTC

j_call: TRBJ2-3
d_call: TRBD2
clone_size: -
v_call: TRBV19
cdr3_length: 18
cdr3_aa: CASRRGAGGPGGTDTQYF
cdr3_nt: TGTGCCAGTCGGCGCGGGGCGGGAGGGCCGGGGGGCACAGATACGCAGTATTTT

j_call: TRBJ2-2
d_call: TRBD1
clone_size: -
v_call: TRBV6-1
cdr3_length: 14
cdr3_aa: CATGQGEYAGELFF
cdr3_nt: TGTGCCACAGGACAGGGGGAGTATGCCGGGGAGCTGTTTTTT

j_call: TRBJ2-7
d_call: TRBD2
clone_size: many
v_call: TRBV19
cdr3_length: 15
cdr3_aa: CASSMVGAGAHEQYF
cdr3_nt: TGTGCCAGTAGTATGGTGGGAGCGGGAGCCCACGAGCAGTACTTC

j_call: TRBJ2-3
d_call: TRBD1
clone_size: medium-sized
v_call: TRBV7-2
cdr3_length: 16
cdr3_aa: CASSLEPGQGRDTQYF
cdr3_nt: TGTGCCAGCAGCTTGGAGCCGGGACAGGGGAGGGATACGCAGTATTTT

j_call: TRBJ2-3
d_call: -
clone_size: medium-sized
v_call: TRBV9
cdr3_length: 13
cdr3_aa: CASSVKLTDTQYF
cdr3_nt: TGTGCCAGCAGCGTAAAACTGACAGATACGCAGTATTTT

j_call: TRBJ1-1
d_call: -
clone_size: many
v_call: TRBV12-3/TRBV12-4
cdr3_length: 13
cdr3_aa: CASSFAENTEAFF
cdr3_nt: TGTGCCAGCAGTTTTGCCGAAAACACTGAAGCTTTCTTT

j_call: TRBJ1-6
d_call: -
clone_size: medium-sized
v_call: TRBV6-6
cdr3_length: 14
cdr3_aa: CASSYGQDNSPLHF
cdr3_nt: TGTGCCAGCAGTTACGGACAAGATAATTCACCCCTCCACTTT

j_call: TRBJ2-1
d_call: TRBD1
clone_size: medium-sized
v_call: TRBV28
cdr3_length: 15
cdr3_aa: CASSSRDSVDNEQFF
cdr3_nt: TGTGCCAGCAGCAGTCGGGACAGTGTGGACAATGAGCAGTTCTTC

j_call: TRBJ2-5
d_call: TRBD1
clone_size: few
v_call: TRBV12-3/TRBV12-4
cdr3_length: 13
cdr3_aa: CASSFDRAETQYF
cdr3_nt: TGTGCCAGCAGTTTCGACAGGGCCGAGACCCAGTACTTC

j_call: TRBJ1-2
d_call: -
clone_size: medium-sized
v_call: TRBV19
cdr3_length: 15
cdr3_aa: CASQDSTRGGYGYTF
cdr3_nt: TGTGCCAGTCAGGACAGTACTAGGGGAGGGTATGGCTACACCTTC

j_call: TRBJ2-1
d_call: TRBD2
clone_size: -
v_call: TRBV10-3
cdr3_length: 14
cdr3_aa: CAIKGGSSYNEQFF
cdr3_nt: TGTGCCATCAAGGGCGGGAGCTCCTACAATGAGCAGTTCTTC

j_call: TRBJ1-5
d_call: -
clone_size: -
v_call: TRBV28
cdr3_length: 17
cdr3_aa: CASSLGREGYSNQPQHF
cdr3_nt: TGTGCCAGCAGTTTAGGCAGGGAGGGGTATAGCAATCAGCCCCAGCATTTT

j_call: TRBJ1-2
d_call: TRBD1
clone_size: -
v_call: TRBV19
cdr3_length: 14
cdr3_aa: CASYKRDRGRGYTF
cdr3_nt: TGTGCCAGTTATAAGAGGGACAGGGGGAGAGGCTACACCTTC

j_call: TRBJ2-5
d_call: -
clone_size: many
v_call: TRBV9
cdr3_length: 16
cdr3_aa: CASSASLDSGQETQYF
cdr3_nt: TGTGCCAGCAGCGCCTCACTAGATTCTGGTCAAGAGACCCAGTACTTC

j_call: TRBJ2-5
d_call: -
clone_size: -
v_call: TRBV27
cdr3_length: 13
cdr3_aa: CASSYRGGETQYF
cdr3_nt: TGTGCCAGCAGCTACAGGGGAGGAGAGACCCAGTACTTC

j_call: TRBJ2-5
d_call: -
clone_size: medium-sized
v_call: TRBV6-5
cdr3_length: 13
cdr3_aa: CASSYSGRGTQYF
cdr3_nt: TGTGCCAGCAGTTACTCGGGAAGGGGGACCCAGTACTTC